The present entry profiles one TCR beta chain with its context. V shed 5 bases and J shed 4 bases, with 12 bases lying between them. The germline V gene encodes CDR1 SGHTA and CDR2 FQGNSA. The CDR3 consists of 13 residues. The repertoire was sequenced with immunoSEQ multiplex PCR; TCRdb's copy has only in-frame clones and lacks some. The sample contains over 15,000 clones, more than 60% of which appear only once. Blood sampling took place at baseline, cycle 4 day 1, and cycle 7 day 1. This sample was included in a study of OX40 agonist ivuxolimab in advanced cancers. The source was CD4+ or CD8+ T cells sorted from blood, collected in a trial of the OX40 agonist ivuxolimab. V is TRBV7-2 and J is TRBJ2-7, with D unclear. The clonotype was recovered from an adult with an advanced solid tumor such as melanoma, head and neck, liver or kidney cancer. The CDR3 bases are TGTGCCAGCAGCCCCTCCCCTAGGTACGAGCAGTACTTC. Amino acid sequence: CASSPSPRYEQYF. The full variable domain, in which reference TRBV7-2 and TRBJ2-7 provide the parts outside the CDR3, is GAGVSQSPSNKVTEKGKDVELRCDPISGHTALYWYRQSLGQGLEFLIYFQGNSAPDKSGLPSDRFSAERTGGSVSTLTIQRTQQEDSAVYLCASSPSPRYEQYFGPGTRLTVT.